These 9 T cell receptor beta chains were sequenced from one sample in a study of blood T cell repertoires in COVID-19. Data came from immunoSEQ multiplex PCR; TCRdb stores just in-frame clones and leaves some out. The sample lists some 190,000 clones; around 79% were seen once. The sequencing input was peripheral blood. The receptors here all came from a woman aged 50 to 60 with acute or convalescent COVID-19.

This rearrangement joins TRBV10-3 to TRBJ1-6; perhaps TRBD1 as D (5 bases). CDR1 is ENHRY, CDR2 SYGVKD, per germline. V was pared by 10 bases and J by 7 bases, with 14 bases between. This CDR3 is built from 13 residues. The chain's CDR3 is CATTRDLNSPLHF. The CDR3 DNA reads TGTGCCACGACCAGGGATTTAAATTCACCCCTCCACTTT.

The chain recombines TRBV4-2 with TRBJ2-2, with D unresolved. Germline V lookup: CDR1 LGHNA, CDR2 YNFKEQ. CDR3 length: 15 residues. The V end lost 0 bases, the J end lost 7 bases, and 12 bases lay between the germline ends. In nucleotides, the CDR3 is TGTGCCAGCAGCCAAGAGCTTGCAGATGGCGGGGAGCTGTTTTTT. This gives the protein CASSQELADGGELFF.

The chain has TRBV28 and TRBJ2-3, with D perhaps TRBD2 (5 bases). Between the trimmed V and J ends, which lost 8 bases and 0 bases, there was a span of 6 bases. The CDR3 runs 12 residues. Germline V gene lookup returns CDR1 MDHEN and CDR2 SYDVKM. CDR3 nucleotide sequence: TGTGCCAGCTGGACTAGCACAGATACGCAGTATTTT. Protein product: CASWTSTDTQYF.

The chain employs TRBV5-1 and TRBJ2-2; TRBD2 matches at 14 bases. This CDR3 is 17 amino acids long. CDR1 and CDR2 (germline): SGHRS, YFSETQ. V gave up 5 bases and J gave up 2 bases; unmatched junction bases: 5. CDR3 bases: TGCGCCAGCAGGGCGGGACTAGCGGGGGCAAACACCGGGGAGCTGTTTTTT. It codes for CASRAGLAGANTGELFF.

The chain has TRBV23-1 and TRBJ1-1; TRBD1 matches 10 bases. TRBV23-1 is designated an ORF whose function remains uncertain. The CDR3 covers 17 residues. V gave up 2 bases and J gave up 0 bases; unmatched junction bases: 6. DNA of the CDR3: TGCGCCAGCAGTCAAAGCGGGACAGGGGATATGAACACTGAAGCTTTCTTT. This gives the protein CASSQSGTGDMNTEAFF.

The chain joins TRBV18 to TRBJ2-5, with TRBD1 as a possible D gene (5 bases). CDR3 length: 14 amino acids. Per germline, CDR1 KGHSH and CDR2 LQKENI. Deletions cut 2 bases from V and 1 base from J, with 8 bases between. The CDR3 loop reads CASSPYTGQETQYF. CDR3 in DNA: TGTGCCAGCTCACCATACACAGGCCAAGAGACCCAGTACTTC. Complete variable domain (other parts from reference TRBV18 and TRBJ2-5): NAGVMQNPRHLVRRRGQEARLRCSPMKGHSHVYWYRQLPEEGLKFMVYLQKENIIDESGMPKERFSAEFPKEGPSILRIQQVVRGDSAAYFCASSPYTGQETQYFGPGTRLLVL.

The sample holds a few counts of this clone. The chain couples TRBV25-1 to TRBJ1-2; D is unresolved. V was pared by 8 bases and J by 6 bases, with 4 bases between. Germline loops: CDR1 MGHDK, CDR2 SYGVNS. This CDR3 spans 9 amino acids. CDR3 sequence reads: CASQDGYTF. The CDR3 DNA is TGTGCCAGCCAGGATGGCTACACCTTC.

This clone was picked up one time. J is TRBJ1-4 and V is TRBV6-5, with TRBD1 identical over 9 bases. V dropped 8 bases and J dropped 8; count of bases not matched to a gene: 3. The CDR3 contains 12 residues. Looked up from germline, CDR1 is MNHEY and CDR2 is SVGAGI. CDR3 in DNA: TGTGCCAGCGGGACAGGGTTGGAAAAACTGTTTTTT. Translated: CASGTGLEKLFF.

This chain links TRBV7-2 with TRBJ2-1; 11 nucleotides align to TRBD2. CDR3 size: 15 residues. The V gene end was trimmed by 1 base and the J gene end by 6 bases; junction bases not matched to a gene: 2. Germline-derived CDR1 and CDR2 are SGHTA and FQGNSA. The CDR3 loop reads CASSLELAGANEQFF. The CDR3 nucleotides read TGTGCCAGCAGCTTAGAACTAGCGGGAGCCAATGAGCAGTTCTTC.